The text below deals with one T cell receptor beta chain. Antigen: not known. Treatment given: approximately 9-day PBMC culture with coronavirus spike peptide pools or control peptides (ViraFEST assay). Once peptide pools had expanded antigen-specific T cells, ViraFEST sequenced TCRs. The data stem from a study of vaccination and CD4 T cells after COVID-19. Study-level information: Overlapping spike peptides from SARS-CoV-2, HCoV-NL63, HCoV-OC43 and HCoV-229E served to stimulate the cells.

An Oncomine TCR Beta short-read assay was used to sequence the DNA from cultured CD4+ T cells. One entry per CDR3 protein, called by TCRdb with MiXCR from the PCR reads. The sample has about 19,000 distinct CDR3 sequences; about 56% are singletons. Sequenced: CD4+ T cells from blood, cultured in vitro. The origin of this receptor is a human donor who had recovered from COVID-19.

The CDR3 region is CSARVRLAGGNEQFF. The CDR3, as DNA: TGCAGTGCTAGAGTAAGGCTAGCGGGGGGCAATGAGCAGTTCTTC. The chain has TRBV20-1 and TRBJ2-1, with 11 nucleotides matching TRBD2. V lost 1 base and J lost 6; bases outside the gene matches: 5. The germline gives CDR1 DFQATT, CDR2 SNEGSKA (reference sequence). The CDR3 is 15 amino acids.